The 17 T cell receptor beta chains below all came from one sample that was sequenced in a study of long-term antiretroviral therapy in people with HIV. Survey-level immunoSEQ v3.0 assays were run. Clones were read by immunoSEQ multiplex PCR, and TCRdb kept only the in-frame ones, dropping some. The data contain roughly 38,000 clones, 80% of them singletons. The specimen comprised unsorted PBMCs, sampled 3.4 years after starting antiretroviral therapy. The receptors shown here come from a man younger than 40 with HIV.

V usage is TRBV6-1 and J usage is TRBJ2-7, with D possibly being TRBD2 (6 bases). CDR1 MNHNS and CDR2 SASEGT come from the germline V gene. CDR3 length: 14 amino acids. The ends were cut back, 7 bases at V and 0 bases at J, with 13 bases in the middle. The CDR3 DNA follows: TGTGCCAGCACCTTAGCGGTCCGCTCCTACGAGCAGTACTTC. This gives the protein CASTLAVRSYEQYF.

The V and J genes are TRBV19 and TRBJ1-2, with D possibly TRBD1 on 5 matching bases. The length of the CDR3 is 13 residues. V lost 5 bases and J lost 7, with 14 bases in between. Per germline, CDR1 LNHDA and CDR2 SQIVND (reference sequence). The CDR3 loop reads CASSEAGPGGYTF. The CDR3 coding sequence is TGTGCCAGTAGTGAGGCGGGGCCCGGTGGCTACACCTTC. Filled out from reference TRBV19 and TRBJ1-2, the complete variable domain reads DGGITQSPKYLFRKEGQNVTLSCEQNLNHDAMYWYRQDPGQGLRLIYYSQIVNDFQKGDIAEGYSVSREKKESFPLTVTSAQKNPTAFYLCASSEAGPGGYTFGSGTRLTVV.

V is TRBV7-7 and J is TRBJ1-1; 8 nucleotides line up with TRBD1. The CDR3 sequence is 18 residues long. Germline trimming cut 5 bases from V and 1 base from J; bases unmatched to any gene: 15. Germline loops: CDR1 SSHAT, CDR2 FNYEAQ (reference sequence). CDR3 residues: CASSVYSGTGASNTEAFF. In nucleotides, the CDR3 is TGTGCCAGCAGCGTTTATTCCGGGACAGGAGCCTCGAACACTGAAGCTTTCTTT.

The genes are TRBV19 and TRBJ2-1; 9 bases line up with TRBD2. Germline lookup yields CDR1 LNHDA and CDR2 SQIVND (reference sequence). This CDR3 region has 15 residues. The trim removed 5 bases at V and 4 bases at J, leaving 6 bases unmatched. CDR3 DNA: TGTGCCAGTAGTGATTCTAGCGGGGATTACAATGAGCAGTTCTTC. This encodes CASSDSSGDYNEQFF.

V is TRBV4-3 and J is TRBJ1-1; D gene unclear. Trimming stripped 1 base from V and 3 bases from J, with 6 bases between. This CDR3 has 13 residues. Germline V CDR1 and CDR2: LGHNA, YSLEER. The CDR3 loop reads CASSQVHDTEAFF. The CDR3, as DNA: TGCGCCAGCAGCCAAGTCCATGACACTGAAGCTTTCTTT.

This sequence joins TRBV5-4 and TRBJ2-3; 9 bases match TRBD2. V shed 5 bases and J 2 bases; nucleotides not matched to a gene: 6. The CDR3 spans 15 residues. Germline lookup yields CDR1 SGHNT and CDR2 YYREEE (reference sequence). The CDR3 nucleotides read TGTGCCAGCAGTCATCAGCGGGAGGCCACAGATACGCAGTATTTT. It translates to CASSHQREATDTQYF.

This chain joins TRBV7-2 and TRBJ1-2; weak D call: TRBD1 (6 bases). Deletions cut 3 bases from V and 7 bases from J, with 12 bases between. This CDR3 has 13 amino acids. Germline lookup yields CDR1 SGHTA and CDR2 FQGNSA. The DNA for the CDR3 is TGTGCCAGCAGCTTGTGGGGGGCGATTGGCTACACCTTC. Translation: CASSLWGAIGYTF.

The chain employs TRBV28 and TRBJ1-5; D not resolved. V shed 10 bases and J shed 6 bases, with 19 bases lying between them. In germline, CDR1 is MDHEN, CDR2 SYDVKM. This CDR3 has 14 residues. The CDR3 DNA is TGTGCCACGGTTGGATCCTCTTGGGGTCAGCCCCAGCATTTT. The encoded protein is CATVGSSWGQPQHF.

V usage is TRBV7-2 and J usage is TRBJ2-3, with a weak D call TRBD2 (7 bases). Germline V CDR1 and CDR2: SGHTA, FQGNSA. The CDR3 sequence is 17 residues long. Trimming removed 5 bases from V and 6 bases from J, with 24 bases in between. This CDR3 is CASSLGGAGEVWDTQYF. CDR3 nucleotides: TGTGCCAGCAGCCTAGGGGGGGCGGGAGAGGTCTGGGATACGCAGTATTTT.

The V and J genes are TRBV18 and TRBJ2-1; D gene ambiguous. This CDR3 has 13 amino acids. Trimming left V 0 bases short and J 6 bases short, with 6 bases between. Germline V CDR1 and CDR2: KGHSH, LQKENI. The DNA of the CDR3 is TGTGCCAGCTCACCACCCCTTATCAATGAGCAGTTCTTC. This sequence encodes CASSPPLINEQFF. Full variable domain (remainder filled in from reference TRBV18 and TRBJ2-1): NAGVMQNPRHLVRRRGQEARLRCSPMKGHSHVYWYRQLPEEGLKFMVYLQKENIIDESGMPKERFSAEFPKEGPSILRIQQVVRGDSAAYFCASSPPLINEQFFGPGTRLTVL.

The table lists this clone with a count of one. The chain is built from TRBV18 and TRBJ1-1; no reliable D call. Germline V gives CDR1 KGHSH, CDR2 LQKENI. V lost 1 base to trimming and J lost 2 bases, with 8 bases between them. The CDR3 sequence is 14 residues long. CDR3 sequence (DNA): TGTGCCAGCTCACCACAGGGAGCAAACACTGAAGCTTTCTTT. This translates into CASSPQGANTEAFF.

This chain links TRBV28 with TRBJ1-2; 10 nucleotides agree with TRBD1. This CDR3 is built from 17 residues. With 5 bases clipped from V and 7 bases from J, the junction kept 16 bases outside the gene matches. Germline-derived CDR1 and CDR2 are MDHEN and SYDVKM. In DNA, the CDR3 is TGTGCCAGCAGTACCCGGACAGGGGGAAGTCCTCGCCGTGGCTACACCTTC. This encodes CASSTRTGGSPRRGYTF.

This sequence joins TRBV27 and TRBJ2-2; D is uncertain. Germline assignment: CDR1 MNHEY and CDR2 SMNVEV (reference sequence). V was trimmed by 1 base and J by 5 bases, leaving 8 bases between them. The CDR3 has 14 residues. The CDR3 here is CASSLYKNTGELFF. The DNA of the CDR3 is TGTGCCAGCAGTTTATATAAAAATACCGGGGAGCTGTTTTTT.

The V gene is TRBV4-3, the J gene TRBJ2-3; 9 nucleotides line up with TRBD2. Germline CDR1 and CDR2: LGHNA and YSLEER. Losses at the gene ends were 0 bases for V and 1 base for J; bases not matched to a gene: 8. The CDR3 is 18 amino acids. This CDR3 reads CASSQELAGALRTDTQYF. As DNA, the CDR3 is TGCGCCAGCAGCCAAGAGTTAGCGGGAGCCCTGCGCACAGATACGCAGTATTTT.

V and J are TRBV4-2 and TRBJ2-3; TRBD2 is a possible D gene (5 bases). From germline, CDR1 is LGHNA and CDR2 YNFKEQ. The CDR3 contains 15 residues. Trimming cost V 2 bases and J 0 bases, with 9 bases left between them. CDR3 protein: CASSQLRGSTDTQYF. CDR3 nucleotide sequence: TGTGCCAGCAGCCAACTCCGGGGAAGCACAGATACGCAGTATTTT.

V usage is TRBV19 and J usage is TRBJ2-3; weak D call: TRBD2 (6 bases). This CDR3 has 14 residues. Germline CDR1 is LNHDA and CDR2 is SQIVND (reference sequence). V lost 8 bases to trimming and J lost 2 bases, with 14 bases between them. CDR3 sequence (DNA): TGTGCCAGTCGCGGGGACTTATACACAGATACGCAGTATTTT. Its protein is CASRGDLYTDTQYF. Filled out from reference TRBV19 and TRBJ2-3, the complete variable domain reads DGGITQSPKYLFRKEGQNVTLSCEQNLNHDAMYWYRQDPGQGLRLIYYSQIVNDFQKGDIAEGYSVSREKKESFPLTVTSAQKNPTAFYLCASRGDLYTDTQYFGPGTRLTVL.

The chain joins TRBV27 to TRBJ1-2; a possible D gene is TRBD1 (6 bases). Trimming left V 5 bases short and J 3 bases short, with 10 bases between. The length of the CDR3 is 13 residues. The germline V gene has CDR1 MNHEY and CDR2 SMNVEV (reference sequence). CDR3 DNA: TGTGCCAGCAGTCCAGGGGTGGACTATGGCTACACCTTC. This sequence encodes CASSPGVDYGYTF.